The next 23 T cell receptor beta chains were all read from a single sample in a study of Graves' ophthalmopathy and Graves' hyperthyroidism. RNA transcripts yielded amplified TCR beta CDR3 regions. The workflow started with a first-round RT-PCR run with HTBI primers and then moved on to a second-round multiplex PCR. Each CDR3 protein gets one entry after TCRdb re-called the multiplex PCR reads with MiXCR. This table has a few hundred thousand distinct CDR3 sequences, 20% to 25% appearing once. Sequences were obtained from peripheral blood. Receptor source: a woman aged 45-59 years with Graves' ophthalmopathy.

Comment on this clonotype: Compared with germline, one end of the junction differs, possibly owing to a read error. CDR3 in amino acids: CPSGLEKNQPQHF. CDR3 in DNA: TGTCCTAGTGGTTTGGAGAAGAATCAGCCCCAGCACTTT. The chain links TRBV12-5 to TRBJ1-5; D gene unclear. Germline V gene lookup returns CDR1 LGHNT and CDR2 FRNRAP. The CDR3 contains 13 residues. The full variable domain, with the rest looked up from reference TRBV12-5 and TRBJ1-5, is DARVTQTPRHKVTEMGQEVTMRCQPILGHNTVFWYRQTMMQGLELLAYFRNRAPLDDSGMPKDRFSAEMPDATLATLKIQPSEPRDSAVYFCPSGLEKNQPQHFGDGTRLSIL.

The V call is TRBV6-1, the J call TRBJ1-2, with a tentative D call TRBD1 (6 bases). This CDR3 contains 13 residues. Germline V gene lookup returns CDR1 MNHNS and CDR2 SASEGT. V gave up 4 bases and J gave up 4 bases, with 10 bases separating them. CDR3 sequence (DNA): TGTGCCAGCAGTGTGGGGGCAGGCTATGGCTACACCTTC. Translating gives CASSVGAGYGYTF.

This clonotype appeared many times. This chain links TRBV2 with TRBJ1-5; D call uncertain. CDR1 is SNHLY and CDR2 is FYNNEI in the germline V gene. Trimming took 4 bases from V and 5 from J, leaving 12 bases between them. The CDR3 has 14 amino acids. The chain's CDR3 is CASSGPLRDQPQHF. DNA of the CDR3: TGTGCCAGCAGTGGCCCCCTTCGGGATCAGCCCCAGCATTTT. The full variable domain, its missing parts supplied by reference TRBV2 and TRBJ1-5, is EPEVTQTPSHQVTQMGQEVILRCVPISNHLYFYWYRQILGQKVEFLVSFYNNEISEKSEIFDDQFSVERPDGSNFTLKIRSTKLEDSAMYFCASSGPLRDQPQHFGDGTRLSIL.

This clonotype was picked up a small number of times. This chain links TRBV10-3 with TRBJ2-2; 11 bases match TRBD1. Germline V CDR1 and CDR2: ENHRY, SYGVKD. The V and J ends lost 4 bases and 2 bases, in that order; junction bases with no gene match: 6. The CDR3 loop spans 17 amino acids. CDR3 nucleotides: TGTGCCATCAGTGGGACAGGGGGCTCAGGCAACACCGGGGAGCTGTTTTTT. It translates to CAISGTGGSGNTGELFF.

This clonotype was seen at least ten times. DNA for the CDR3: TGCAGTGTGAAACCAGGAAGGGACACCGGGGAGCTGTTTTTT. It specifies CSVKPGRDTGELFF. The J gene is TRBJ2-2, the V gene TRBV20-1; D uncertain. This CDR3 contains 14 residues. Germline CDR1 is DFQATT and CDR2 is SNEGSKA (reference sequence). V shed 7 bases and J shed 3 bases, with 15 bases lying between them.

V gene TRBV18 combines with J gene TRBJ2-2; D possibly matches TRBD1 or TRBD2 (5 bases each). Germline V gene data show CDR1 as KGHSH and CDR2 as LQKENI. The CDR3 loop spans 16 amino acids. Trimming removed 5 bases from V and 4 bases from J, with 17 bases in between. This chain's CDR3 is CASSTQAPGSTGELFF. CDR3 DNA sequence: TGTGCCAGCTCAACACAGGCTCCGGGGAGCACCGGGGAGCTGTTTTTT.

This clonotype came up many times. V gene TRBV10-2 combines with J gene TRBJ2-1, with D unclear. The V end was cut by 6 bases, the J end by 5 bases, with 2 bases between. CDR3 length: 10 residues. Germline assignment: CDR1 WSHSY and CDR2 SAAADI. CDR3 nucleotide sequence: TGCGCCAGCAGGAACAATGAGCAGTTCTTC. The encoded protein is CASRNNEQFF.

This clonotype was observed a handful of times. The rearrangement uses TRBV27 and TRBJ1-5; possibly TRBD1 for D (5 bases). CDR3 length: 13 residues. In germline, CDR1 is MNHEY, CDR2 SMNVEV (reference sequence). Trimming removed 5 bases at V and 6 bases at J, with 11 bases between. This CDR3 reads CASSPGYRQPQHF. In DNA form, the CDR3 reads TGTGCCAGCAGTCCAGGGTACCGTCAGCCCCAGCATTTT.

The CDR3 here is CASSQDTGTQYF. As DNA, the CDR3 is TGCGCCAGCAGCCAAGATACTGGGACCCAGTACTTC. The J gene is TRBJ2-5, the V gene TRBV4-3; D call uncertain. V was shortened by 0 bases and J by 7 bases, with 6 bases between the two germline ends. This CDR3 spans 12 amino acids. Looked up from germline, CDR1 is LGHNA and CDR2 is YSLEER.

This clonotype was detected ten times or more. The chain has TRBV4-1 and TRBJ1-1; no clear D gene. Germline CDR1 is MGHRA and CDR2 is YSYEKL. The CDR3 is made up of 12 amino acids. V lost 3 bases, J lost 10 bases, and 12 bases lay in between. CDR3 in DNA: TGCGCCAGCAGCCACCTCGGGTTCGGAGCTTTCTTT. Protein: CASSHLGFGAFF.

There are a few counts of this clonotype. The chain is built from TRBV5-1 and TRBJ2-6; perhaps TRBD2 as D (5 bases). Germline lookup yields CDR1 SGHRS and CDR2 YFSETQ. The CDR3 consists of 16 residues. V was clipped by 2 bases and J by 1 base, with 10 bases between them. CDR3 protein: CASSLGSGSGANVLTF. The CDR3 nucleotides are TGCGCCAGCAGCTTAGGATCGGGGTCTGGGGCCAACGTCCTGACTTTC.

This clonotype was seen ten or more times. The chain is built from TRBV6-1 and TRBJ2-2, with unresolved D. V was cut by 3 bases and J by 6 bases, with 5 bases left in between. Germline CDR1 MNHNS, CDR2 SASEGT. The CDR3 runs to 12 residues. The CDR3 reads CASSEVAGELFF. CDR3 DNA sequence: TGTGCCAGCAGTGAGGTAGCCGGGGAGCTGTTTTTT.

This clonotype was seen more than once but under ten times. This chain links TRBV5-1 with TRBJ2-2, with 14 nucleotides matching TRBD2. CDR1 is SGHRS and CDR2 is YFSETQ in the germline V gene. The CDR3 is 16 residues long. J gave up 5 bases and V 6 bases, and 6 bases lay outside the gene matches. CDR3 bases: TGCGCCAGCACGGGACTAGCGGGAGTCGATACCGGGGAGCTGTTTTTT. It translates to CASTGLAGVDTGELFF.

The sample holds many counts of this clonotype. This chain uses TRBV3-1 with TRBJ2-5; the match to TRBD2 covers 8 bases. The CDR3 loop spans 13 amino acids. The germline gives CDR1 LGHDT, CDR2 YNNKEL (reference sequence). V lost 5 bases to trimming and J lost 2 bases; unmatched junction nucleotides: 1. The CDR3 sequence: CASSERGQETQYF. The DNA for the CDR3 is TGTGCCAGCAGCGAGCGGGGGCAAGAGACCCAGTACTTC.

This clonotype occurred many times. The genes are TRBV4-1 and TRBJ2-2; tentatively, D is TRBD1 (6 bases). The CDR3 loop spans 16 amino acids. Germline V CDR1 and CDR2: MGHRA, YSYEKL. The ends were cut back, 1 base at V and 5 bases at J, with 14 bases in the middle. CDR3 coding DNA: TGCGCCAGCAGCCAAGGTCCGGCAGGGGTTACCGGGGAGCTGTTTTTT. This sequence encodes CASSQGPAGVTGELFF.

Ten or more counts support this clonotype. DNA of the CDR3: TGCAGTGCTAGAGGTGACAGGACCACCTACGAGCAGTACTTC. Protein product: CSARGDRTTYEQYF. This sequence joins TRBV20-1 and TRBJ2-7; tentative D call: TRBD1 (6 bases). CDR3 length: 14 amino acids. Germline assignment: CDR1 DFQATT and CDR2 SNEGSKA (reference sequence). V lost 1 base and J lost 2, with 12 bases in between.

This clonotype was found many times. The chain combines TRBV19 with TRBJ2-6, with 8 bases fitting TRBD2. The junction had 5 bases not matched to a gene; V was cut back by 5 bases and J by 5 bases. From germline, CDR1 is LNHDA and CDR2 SQIVND (reference sequence). The CDR3 is made up of 15 amino acids. The CDR3 protein is CASSAAGVRANVLTF. CDR3 nucleotides: TGTGCCAGTAGTGCAGCGGGGGTCAGGGCCAACGTCCTGACTTTC.

The table lists this clonotype with many counts. In DNA, the CDR3 is TGCAGTGCTCGGACTAGCGGACATAACACCGGGGAGCTGTTTTTT. Its protein product is CSARTSGHNTGELFF. The V gene is TRBV20-1, the J gene TRBJ2-2; 10 nucleotides agree with TRBD2. After removal of 5 bases from V and 2 bases from J, the junction contained 5 bases not matched to a gene. Germline assignment: CDR1 DFQATT and CDR2 SNEGSKA (reference sequence). The CDR3 contains 15 residues.

This clonotype was recorded at least ten times. V gene TRBV19 combines with J gene TRBJ2-5; weak D call: TRBD2 (6 bases). The CDR3 runs to 11 residues. Germline CDR1 reads LNHDA; CDR2 reads SQIVND (reference sequence). V gave up 9 bases and J gave up 5 bases, with 10 bases separating them. The CDR3 loop is CASPAGETQYF. Written as DNA, the CDR3 is TGTGCCAGCCCGGCGGGGGAGACCCAGTACTTC. Drawing the rest from reference TRBV19 and TRBJ2-5, the complete variable domain is DGGITQSPKYLFRKEGQNVTLSCEQNLNHDAMYWYRQDPGQGLRLIYYSQIVNDFQKGDIAEGYSVSREKKESFPLTVTSAQKNPTAFYLCASPAGETQYFGPGTRLLVL.

This clonotype was counted at least ten times. V usage is TRBV24-1 and J usage is TRBJ1-5; D gene uncertain. Germline values: CDR1 KGHDR, CDR2 SFDVKD. Trimming removed 4 bases from V and 4 bases from J, with 7 bases in between. CDR3 length: 13 residues. CDR3 sequence reads: CATSEHANQPQHF. CDR3 bases: TGTGCCACCAGTGAACACGCTAATCAGCCCCAGCATTTT.

This clonotype was counted many times. This chain joins TRBV20-1 and TRBJ2-4; 8 bases map to TRBD2. V shed 1 base and J 3 bases; nucleotides not matched to a gene: 8. Germline V gene sequence: CDR1 DFQATT, CDR2 SNEGSKA (reference sequence). The CDR3 covers 16 residues. This CDR3 is CSARGNSGIDKNIQYF. CDR3 sequence (DNA): TGCAGTGCTAGAGGGAATAGCGGGATCGACAAAAACATTCAGTACTTC.

This clonotype was observed at least ten times. V and J are TRBV15 and TRBJ2-7; D remains ambiguous. Germline V gives CDR1 LNHNV, CDR2 YYDKDF (reference sequence). The CDR3 loop spans 13 amino acids. Trimming took 0 bases from V and 6 from J, leaving 9 bases between them. CDR3 nucleotide sequence: TGTGCCACCAGCAGAGATCCCAACAGCGAGCAGTACTTC. This codes for CATSRDPNSEQYF.

This clonotype appeared a few times. The chain carries TRBV5-1 and TRBJ2-2; D may be TRBD1 or TRBD2 (5 bases each). The CDR3 extends over 15 amino acids. Germline V lookup: CDR1 SGHRS, CDR2 YFSETQ. Between the trimmed V and J ends, which lost 0 bases and 4 bases, there was a span of 10 bases. The CDR3 protein is CASSLGGSATGELFF. CDR3 in DNA: TGCGCCAGCAGCTTGGGGGGGTCGGCCACCGGGGAGCTGTTTTTT.